Detailed here is one T cell receptor (beta chain). In its sample, this clonotype was seen many times. Its antigen is not yet known. Base quality data are lacking; no much larger clone is found one base away. This entry belongs to a study of T cell repertoires in cytomegalovirus infection (dated by TCRdb to about 2019). With respect to the entire study: Donor HLA type was relevant to the analysis, because carriage of CMV infection together with the matching HLA type was indicated by public TCR beta signatures.

Here V drops 6 bases and J drops 2 bases, and the junction holds 12 bases not matched to any gene. The cysteine opens and the phenylalanine closes a CDR3 of 16 amino acids. This entry keeps only the CDR3 DNA: 48 bases, framed from base 1. The CDR1 and CDR2 encoded by the germline V gene are SGHVS and FQNEAQ. What the work shows at the level of the full study, not this receptor alone: Carriers of CMV infection plus the relevant HLA type were discriminated by the cumulative frequency of public TCR beta family members in the study cohort and in an independent approximately 340-donor cohort. The ex vivo response was dominated by HLA-C-restricted CMV-specific TCR beta clonotypes, and the single most frequent clonotype in two of eight donors was supplied by these HLA-C-restricted clonotypes.

The listed sequencing device is Illumina HiSeq 1500. The raw public data were reprocessed by TCRdb itself: fastp quality trimming at Q25, MiXCR clonotype calling, in-frame beta chains only. Rows merge per CDR3 protein into single entries with the most common DNA and genes. This sample lists 200,000 or so distinct CDR3 sequences; under 25% were detected once. The ten largest clones capture 2.5% to 3% of the sample. The sequence came from a human donor in good health (CMV status not recorded). Some clones in this sample may be carry-over from other donors' samples. Input material: PBMCs. This sequence uses TRBV7-8 and TRBJ2-5, with TRBD2 matching 7 junction bases. The CDR3 reads CASRPLWAGLQETQYF. In nucleotides, the sequence is TGTGCCAGCAGACCCCTGTGGGCGGGACTACAAGAGACCCAGTACTTC.